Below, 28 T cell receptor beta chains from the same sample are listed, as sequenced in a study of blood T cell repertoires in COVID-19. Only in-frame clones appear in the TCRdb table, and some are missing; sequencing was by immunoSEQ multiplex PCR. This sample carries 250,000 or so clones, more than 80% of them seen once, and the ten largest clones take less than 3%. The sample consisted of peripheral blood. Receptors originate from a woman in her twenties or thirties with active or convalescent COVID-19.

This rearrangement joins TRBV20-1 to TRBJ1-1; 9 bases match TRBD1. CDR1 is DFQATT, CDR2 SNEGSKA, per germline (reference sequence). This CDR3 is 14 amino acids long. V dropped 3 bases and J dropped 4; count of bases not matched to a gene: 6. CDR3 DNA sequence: TGCAGTGCTAGTTGGGACAGGGTAATCACTGAAGCTTTCTTT. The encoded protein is CSASWDRVITEAFF.

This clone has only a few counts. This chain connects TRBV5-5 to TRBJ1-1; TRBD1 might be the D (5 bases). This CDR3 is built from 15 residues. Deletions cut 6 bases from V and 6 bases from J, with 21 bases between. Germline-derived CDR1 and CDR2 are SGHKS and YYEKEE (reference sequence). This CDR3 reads CASTKWGGAYAEAFF. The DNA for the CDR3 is TGTGCCAGCACTAAATGGGGGGGTGCATACGCTGAAGCTTTCTTT.

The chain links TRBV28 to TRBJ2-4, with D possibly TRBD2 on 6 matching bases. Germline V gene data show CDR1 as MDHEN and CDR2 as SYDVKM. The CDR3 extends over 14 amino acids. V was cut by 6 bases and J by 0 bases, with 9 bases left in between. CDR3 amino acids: CASSNGGAKNIQYF. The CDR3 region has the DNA TGTGCCAGCAGCAACGGGGGAGCCAAAAACATTCAGTACTTC.

The CDR3 protein is CASSERGAGGDTQYF. DNA of the CDR3: TGTGCCAGCAGCGAACGGGGGGCCGGTGGAGATACGCAGTATTTT. The rearrangement links TRBV9 to TRBJ2-3, with TRBD2 as a possible D gene (7 bases). The CDR3 length is 15 residues. Germline V gene sequence: CDR1 SGDLS, CDR2 YYNGEE. V lost 3 bases and J 5 bases, leaving 16 bases between the germline ends.

CDR3 sequence reads: CARSSGHQLEYF. Here the CDR3 DNA reads TGTGCCAGAAGCTCAGGACATCAACTCGAGTACTTC. The genes are TRBV7-5 and TRBJ2-7; the tabulated D call, TRBD1, remains unverified against the DNA. TRBV7-5 is classified as a pseudogene. This CDR3 is built from 12 residues.

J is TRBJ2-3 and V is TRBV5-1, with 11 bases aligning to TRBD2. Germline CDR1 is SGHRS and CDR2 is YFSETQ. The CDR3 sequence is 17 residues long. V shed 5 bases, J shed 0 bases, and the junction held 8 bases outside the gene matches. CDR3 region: CASRYRLAGMSTDTQYF. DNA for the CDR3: TGCGCCAGCAGATATAGACTAGCGGGAATGAGCACAGATACGCAGTATTTT.

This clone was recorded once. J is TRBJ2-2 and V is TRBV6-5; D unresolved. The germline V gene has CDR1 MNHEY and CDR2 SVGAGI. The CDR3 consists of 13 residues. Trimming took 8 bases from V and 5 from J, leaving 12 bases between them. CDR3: CASALEDTGELFF. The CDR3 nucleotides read TGTGCCAGCGCGCTTGAGGATACCGGGGAGCTGTTTTTT.

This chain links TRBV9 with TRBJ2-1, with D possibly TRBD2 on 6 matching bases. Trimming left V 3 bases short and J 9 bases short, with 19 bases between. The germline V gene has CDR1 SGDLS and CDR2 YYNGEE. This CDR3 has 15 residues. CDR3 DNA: TGTGCCAGCAGCGCCAGGACTGGGGGGTTGGGTGAGCAGTTCTTC. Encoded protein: CASSARTGGLGEQFF.

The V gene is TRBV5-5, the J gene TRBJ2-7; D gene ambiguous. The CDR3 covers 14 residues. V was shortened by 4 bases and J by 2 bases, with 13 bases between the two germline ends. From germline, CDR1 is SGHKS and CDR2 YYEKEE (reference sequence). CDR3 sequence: CASSVSGSTYEQYF. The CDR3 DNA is TGTGCCAGCAGCGTATCCGGGTCGACCTACGAGCAGTACTTC.

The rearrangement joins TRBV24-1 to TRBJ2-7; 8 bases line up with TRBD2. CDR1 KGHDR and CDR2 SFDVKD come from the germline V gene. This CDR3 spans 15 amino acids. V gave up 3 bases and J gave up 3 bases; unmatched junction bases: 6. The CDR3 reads CATSDPRRGGYEQYF. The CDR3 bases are TGTGCCACCAGTGATCCCCGACGGGGGGGCTACGAGCAGTACTTC.

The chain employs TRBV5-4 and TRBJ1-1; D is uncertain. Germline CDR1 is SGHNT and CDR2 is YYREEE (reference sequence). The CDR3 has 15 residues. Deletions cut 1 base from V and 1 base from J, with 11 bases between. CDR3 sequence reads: CASSLLRERNTEAFF. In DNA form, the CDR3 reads TGTGCCAGCAGCTTGTTGCGGGAAAGGAACACTGAAGCTTTCTTT.

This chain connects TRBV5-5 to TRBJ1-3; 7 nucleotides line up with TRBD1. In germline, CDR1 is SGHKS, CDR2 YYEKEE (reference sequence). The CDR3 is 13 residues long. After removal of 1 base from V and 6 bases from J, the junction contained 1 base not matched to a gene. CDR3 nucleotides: TGTGCCAGCAGCTTGACAGGGGCAAACACCATATATTTT. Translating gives CASSLTGANTIYF.

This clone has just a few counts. In DNA form, the CDR3 reads TGCAGTGCTAGAAACGGACTAGCGATTTACTTC. Its protein product is CSARNGLAIYF. The rearrangement links TRBV20-1 to TRBJ2-4, with TRBD2 matching 9 bases. V lost 2 bases and J lost 16; bases outside the gene matches: 6. This CDR3 spans 11 amino acids. CDR1 is DFQATT, CDR2 SNEGSKA, per germline (reference sequence).

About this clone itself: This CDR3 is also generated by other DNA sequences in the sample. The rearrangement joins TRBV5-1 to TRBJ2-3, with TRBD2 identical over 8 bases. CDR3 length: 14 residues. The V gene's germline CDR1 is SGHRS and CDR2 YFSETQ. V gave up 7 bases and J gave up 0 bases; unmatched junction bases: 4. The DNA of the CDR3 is TGCGCCAGCCTTCGGGGGGGGAGCACAGATACGCAGTATTTT. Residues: CASLRGGSTDTQYF.

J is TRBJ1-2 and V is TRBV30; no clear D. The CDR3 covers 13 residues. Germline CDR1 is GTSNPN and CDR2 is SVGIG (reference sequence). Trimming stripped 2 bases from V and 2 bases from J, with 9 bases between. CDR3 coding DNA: TGTGCCTGGAGTCGGGAGGGAAACTATGGCTACACCTTC. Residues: CAWSREGNYGYTF.

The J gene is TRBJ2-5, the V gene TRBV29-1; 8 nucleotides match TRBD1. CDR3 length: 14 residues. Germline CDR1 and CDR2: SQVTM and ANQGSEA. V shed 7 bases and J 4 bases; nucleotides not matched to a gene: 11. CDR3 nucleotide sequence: TGCAGCGGAGCGCCTGGACAGGGAGGAGAGACCCAGTACTTC. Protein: CSGAPGQGGETQYF.

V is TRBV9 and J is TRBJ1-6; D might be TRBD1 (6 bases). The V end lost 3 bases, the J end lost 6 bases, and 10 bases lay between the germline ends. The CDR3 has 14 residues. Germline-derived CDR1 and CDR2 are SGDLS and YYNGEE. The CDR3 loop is CASSGTGTNSPLHF. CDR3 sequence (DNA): TGTGCCAGCAGCGGAACAGGGACTAATTCACCCCTCCACTTT. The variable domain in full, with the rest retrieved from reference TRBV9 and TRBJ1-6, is DSGVTQTPKHLITATGQRVTLRCSPRSGDLSVYWYQQSLDQGLQFLIQYYNGEERAKGNILERFSAQQFPDLHSELNLSSLELGDSALYFCASSGTGTNSPLHFGNGTRLTVT.

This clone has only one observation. The CDR3 nucleotides read TGTGCCAGCTCACCAGTTACAGGGGGAGAGACCCAGTACTTC. This sequence encodes CASSPVTGGETQYF. The chain recombines TRBV18 with TRBJ2-5; 8 bases are a match to TRBD1. This CDR3 has 14 amino acids. The germline V gene has CDR1 KGHSH and CDR2 LQKENI. The V segment lost 2 bases and the J segment 4 bases; nucleotides outside the gene matches: 3.

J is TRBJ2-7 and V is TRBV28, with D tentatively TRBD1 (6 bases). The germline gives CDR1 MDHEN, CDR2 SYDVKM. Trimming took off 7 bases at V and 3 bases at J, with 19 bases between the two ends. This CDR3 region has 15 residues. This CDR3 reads CASTPLAGDVYEQYF. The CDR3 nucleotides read TGTGCCAGCACCCCTTTGGCAGGGGATGTCTACGAGCAGTACTTC. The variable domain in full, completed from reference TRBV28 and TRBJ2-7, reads DVKVTQSSRYLVKRTGEKVFLECVQDMDHENMFWYRQDPGLGLRLIYFSYDVKMKEKGDIPEGYSVSREKKERFSLILESASTNQTSMYLCASTPLAGDVYEQYFGPGTRLTVT.

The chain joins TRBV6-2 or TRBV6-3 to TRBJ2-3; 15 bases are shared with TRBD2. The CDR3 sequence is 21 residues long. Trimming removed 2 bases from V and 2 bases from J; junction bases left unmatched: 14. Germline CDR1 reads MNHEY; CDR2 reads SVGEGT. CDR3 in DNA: TGTGCCAGCAGTTACACGGACCCGGGACTAGCGGGGGGCAAGTCCACAGATACGCAGTATTTT. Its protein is CASSYTDPGLAGGKSTDTQYF.

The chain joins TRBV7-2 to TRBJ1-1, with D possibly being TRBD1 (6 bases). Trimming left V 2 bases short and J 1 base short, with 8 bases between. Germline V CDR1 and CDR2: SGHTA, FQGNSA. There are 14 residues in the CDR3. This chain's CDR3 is CASSLKGGNTEAFF. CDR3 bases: TGTGCCAGCAGCTTAAAAGGGGGGAACACTGAAGCTTTCTTT.

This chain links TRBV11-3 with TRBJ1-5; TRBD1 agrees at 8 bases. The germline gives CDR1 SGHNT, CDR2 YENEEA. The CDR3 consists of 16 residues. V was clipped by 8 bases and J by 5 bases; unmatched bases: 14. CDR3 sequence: CASGQQGVSPYQPQHF. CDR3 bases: TGTGCCAGCGGTCAACAGGGGGTATCCCCCTATCAGCCCCAGCATTTT.

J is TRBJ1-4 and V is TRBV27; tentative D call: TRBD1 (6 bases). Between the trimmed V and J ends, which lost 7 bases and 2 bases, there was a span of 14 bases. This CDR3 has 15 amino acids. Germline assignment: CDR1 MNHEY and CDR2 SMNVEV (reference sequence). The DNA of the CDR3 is TGTGCCAGCAAGGCAGGGGTCGGTACTAATGAAAAACTGTTTTTT. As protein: CASKAGVGTNEKLFF. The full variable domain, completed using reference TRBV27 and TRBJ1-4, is EAQVTQNPRYLITVTGKKLTVTCSQNMNHEYMSWYRQDPGLGLRQIYYSMNVEVTDKGDVPEGYKVSRKEKRNFPLILESPSPNQTSLYFCASKAGVGTNEKLFFGSGTQLSVL.

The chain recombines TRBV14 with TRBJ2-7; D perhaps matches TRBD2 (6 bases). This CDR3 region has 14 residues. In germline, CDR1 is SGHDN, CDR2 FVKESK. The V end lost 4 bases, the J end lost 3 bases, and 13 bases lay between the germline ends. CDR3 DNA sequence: TGTGCCAGCAGCCCCGCGGGGTTACACTACGAGCAGTACTTC. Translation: CASSPAGLHYEQYF.

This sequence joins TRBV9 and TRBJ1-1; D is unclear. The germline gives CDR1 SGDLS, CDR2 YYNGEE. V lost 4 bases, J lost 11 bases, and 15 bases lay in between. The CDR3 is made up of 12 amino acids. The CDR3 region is CASSLNNLEAFF. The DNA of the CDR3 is TGTGCCAGCAGCCTCAATAACCTCGAGGCTTTCTTT.

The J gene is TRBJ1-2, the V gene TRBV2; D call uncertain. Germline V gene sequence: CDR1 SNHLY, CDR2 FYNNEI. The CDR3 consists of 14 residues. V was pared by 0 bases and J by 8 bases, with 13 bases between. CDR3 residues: CASSEAEALGGYTF. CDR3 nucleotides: TGTGCCAGCAGTGAAGCGGAGGCCTTAGGGGGCTACACCTTC.

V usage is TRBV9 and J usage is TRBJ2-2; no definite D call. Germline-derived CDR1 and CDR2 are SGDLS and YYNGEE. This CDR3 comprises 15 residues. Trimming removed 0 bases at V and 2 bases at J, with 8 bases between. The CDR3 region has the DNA TGTGCCAGCAGCGTAGGTGGGCTCAACACCGGGGAGCTGTTTTTT. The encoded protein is CASSVGGLNTGELFF.

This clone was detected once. CDR3 DNA: TGTGCCAGCAGCCCAGCCCGCGGGTTTGGCGAAAAACTGTTTTTT. Residues: CASSPARGFGEKLFF. This sequence joins TRBV14 and TRBJ1-4; no clear D gene. V lost 4 bases to trimming and J lost 8 bases, with 17 bases between them. The CDR3 has 15 residues. Looked up from germline, CDR1 is SGHDN and CDR2 is FVKESK.